The rows below give T cell receptor beta chains drawn from one sample of a study of blood T cell repertoires in COVID-19. Produced via immunoSEQ multiplex PCR; TCRdb's table is partial and in-frame only. The sample carries more than 45,000 clones, about 89% recorded once. The sample comprised peripheral blood. The receptors were sampled from a man between 65 and 85 years old with active COVID-19. The CDR3 runs from the conserved cysteine through the conserved F or W. The D gene is left open where the match is weak. Clone size, where shown, is once, few, many, or a class for clones that have expanded.

clone size	J gene	V gene	D gene	CDR3 DNA	CDR3 protein
once	TRBJ1-4	TRBV5-4	TRBD1	TGTGCCAGCAGCATACGGGACAGGGATGAAAAACTGTTTTTT	CASSIRDRDEKLFF
-	TRBJ2-7	TRBV10-3	-	TGTGCCATCAGTGAGGAGAGCTCCTACGAGCAGTACTTC	CAISEESSYEQYF
few	TRBJ1-2	TRBV30	TRBD1	TGTGCCCGCCAGGGACAGGGGGCTTTTGGCTACACCTTC	CARQGQGAFGYTF
-	TRBJ2-1	TRBV4-2	TRBD2	TGTGCCAGCAGCCCCCAGGGCGGGGGATACAATGAGCAGTTCTTC	CASSPQGGGYNEQFF
-	TRBJ2-3	TRBV11-1	-	TGTGCCAGCAGCCAGGGGGGCTACTACACAGATACGCAGTATTTT	CASSQGGYYTDTQYF
-	TRBJ2-3	TRBV28	-	TGTGCCAGCAGTTCTCTCCGGGAAACTAGCACAGATACGCAGTATTTT	CASSSLRETSTDTQYF
-	TRBJ2-1	TRBV6-5	TRBD1	TGTGCCAGCAGTTACTCGAGGGACAGAGAGCAGTTCTTC	CASSYSRDREQFF
few	TRBJ1-2	TRBV13	-	TGTGCCAGCAGCCCCGGGGACTATGGCTACACCTTC	CASSPGDYGYTF
-	TRBJ2-1	TRBV19	-	TGTGCCAGTAGTCAGAGCGGTGAGCAGTTCTTC	CASSQSGEQFF
-	TRBJ2-3	TRBV19	TRBD1	TGTGCCAGTAGTTCCGGACAGGGGGCTGGTACGCAGTATTTT	CASSSGQGAGTQYF
-	TRBJ2-7	TRBV30	-	TGTGCCTGGAGTGGACAGGATTCGGCCTACGAGCAGTACTTC	CAWSGQDSAYEQYF
-	TRBJ2-1	TRBV27	TRBD1	TGTGCCAGCAGTCCCAGGACAGGCAACAATGAGCAGTTCTTC	CASSPRTGNNEQFF
-	TRBJ2-7	TRBV10-3	TRBD2	TGTGCCATCAGTGGCGGGCAGGGACTAGCCTTTAGGGAGCAGTACTTC	CAISGGQGLAFREQYF
-	TRBJ2-1	TRBV11-2	TRBD2	TGTGCCAGCAGCGCTAGCGGGGCCATATACAATGAGCAGTTCTTC	CASSASGAIYNEQFF
-	TRBJ2-7	TRBV3-1/TRBV3-2	TRBD2	TGTGCCAGCAGATCGAGTACCAGCGGGGGGGCTGGGGAGCAGTACTTC	CASRSSTSGGAGEQYF
-	TRBJ1-1	TRBV19	-	TGTGCCAGTCACGAGCGGTTCGTGACTGAAGCTTTCTTT	CASHERFVTEAFF
once	TRBJ2-2	TRBV30	TRBD2	TGTGCCTGGAGAATTAGCGGGGCGAACACCGGGGAGCTGTTTTTT	CAWRISGANTGELFF
-	TRBJ2-4	TRBV30	TRBD1	TGTGCCTGGAGGATCACCGGACAGGGATTTGCCAAAAACATTCAGTACTTC	CAWRITGQGFAKNIQYF
once	TRBJ1-1	TRBV27	-	TGTGCCAGCAGTCCAAAACTGCAGGGGTGGAACACTGAAGCTTTCTTT	CASSPKLQGWNTEAFF
once	TRBJ1-1	TRBV27	-	TGTGCCAGCAGTCAAAACCAGGGGACTGAAGCTTTCTTT	CASSQNQGTEAFF
-	TRBJ1-2	TRBV2	-	TGTGCCAGCTCCACCCAAGGGGGACGCGGCTATGGCTACACCTTC	CASSTQGGRGYGYTF
-	TRBJ1-3	TRBV11-2	-	TGTGCCAGCAGCGCCCCAGGGTTTAACACCATATATTTT	CASSAPGFNTIYF
once	TRBJ1-2	TRBV7-6	TRBD1	TGTGCCAGCAGCGCTGGGACAGCCACTTTCGATGGCTACACCTTC	CASSAGTATFDGYTF
-	TRBJ2-5	TRBV5-1	-	TGCGCCAGCAGCTCGCAAGAGACCCAGTACTTC	CASSSQETQYF
-	TRBJ2-1	TRBV7-2	TRBD2	TGTGCCAGCGGGACTAGCGGTAGGAATGAGCAGTTCTTC	CASGTSGRNEQFF
once	TRBJ2-3	TRBV19	TRBD1	TGTGCCAGTAGTGCTCCGGGACAGGGATCAGATACGCAGTATTTT	CASSAPGQGSDTQYF
-	TRBJ2-7	TRBV7-9	TRBD2	TGTGCCAGCAGCCCGACTAGCGGGGGTGTTTTATACGAGCAGTACTTC	CASSPTSGGVLYEQYF
-	TRBJ1-4	TRBV6-5	TRBD1	TGTGCCAGCAGGTCGGGACAGGGAAGTGGAAAACTGTTTTTT	CASRSGQGSGKLFF
-	TRBJ2-2	TRBV30	TRBD1	TGTGCCTGGAGGAAGCCGGGACAGGGGGCGAACGGGGAGCTGTTTTTT	CAWRKPGQGANGELFF
-	TRBJ2-1	TRBV5-1	TRBD1	TGCGCCAGCACCCGGGACAGAGGCTACAATGAGCAGTTCTTC	CASTRDRGYNEQFF
-	TRBJ2-1	TRBV7-9	-	TGTGCCAGCACTGGGGGGGCCGAATCTGGTGAGCAGTTCTTC	CASTGGAESGEQFF
-	TRBJ2-1	TRBV4-1	-	TGCGCCAGCAGCTTAAGACTCTACAATGAGCAGTTCTTC	CASSLRLYNEQFF
-	TRBJ2-7	TRBV11-3	-	TGTGCCAGCAGCTTATATCCCGGCGAGCAGTACTTC	CASSLYPGEQYF
-	TRBJ1-5	TRBV15	-	TGTGCCACCAGCAGAGTCACAGGGTACAATCAGCCCCAGCATTTT	CATSRVTGYNQPQHF
-	TRBJ1-4	TRBV5-1	-	TGCGCCAGCAGCTTGGGGGGGACAATTGAAAAACTGTTTTTT	CASSLGGTIEKLFF
once	TRBJ1-4	TRBV6-5	-	TGTGCCAGCACGGGGGTTACTAATGAAAAACTGTTTTTT	CASTGVTNEKLFF
-	TRBJ2-2	TRBV19	-	TGTGCCAGTAGTCCACAGCGGCTGAACACCGGGGAGCTGTTTTTT	CASSPQRLNTGELFF
-	TRBJ1-1	TRBV19	-	TGTGCCAGTAAAGCTAGTGGCAGTGCGGGGGACATGAACACTGAAGCTTTCTTT	CASKASGSAGDMNTEAFF
-	TRBJ2-6	TRBV6-2/TRBV6-3	-	TGTGCCAGCAGTTACGGCTTCTCTGGGGCCAACGTCCTGACTTTC	CASSYGFSGANVLTF
-	TRBJ2-2	TRBV11-2	TRBD2	TGTGCCAGCAGCTTGACTAGCGGGGGGGCCGCCGGGGAGCTGTTTTTT	CASSLTSGGAAGELFF
-	TRBJ2-5	TRBV27	TRBD2	TGTGCCAGCAGTTCCTCGCGGGCTTCCGGGACTAGCGTGTCCCAGTACTTC	CASSSSRASGTSVSQYF
-	TRBJ1-4	TRBV6-5	TRBD1	TGTGCCAGCAAAGGGACAGGTGCAACTAATGAAAAACTGTTTTTT	CASKGTGATNEKLFF
-	TRBJ2-5	TRBV6-5	-	TGTGCCAGCAGTTACTCACAGGGAGGGCACGAGACCCAGTACTTC	CASSYSQGGHETQYF
-	TRBJ2-1	TRBV15	TRBD2	TGTGCCACCAGCTGGGGACTAGCGGTGGGAGTCTACAATGAGCAGTTCTTC	CATSWGLAVGVYNEQFF
once	TRBJ1-4	TRBV11-2	TRBD1	TGTGCCAGCAGCAGCGACAGGGTGTATGAAAAACTGTTTTTT	CASSSDRVYEKLFF
-	TRBJ1-2	TRBV5-6	TRBD1	TGTGCCAGCAGCGACAGGGTCTATGGCTACACCTTC	CASSDRVYGYTF
-	TRBJ2-1	TRBV13	-	TGTGCCAGCAGCCCCCCCAGTGGACTCACTTTCCACAATGAGCAGTTCTTC	CASSPPSGLTFHNEQFF
-	TRBJ1-1	TRBV5-1	-	TGCGCCAGCAGCTTGGCGAGAGGGCGCAACACTGAAGCTTTCTTT	CASSLARGRNTEAFF
-	TRBJ2-2	TRBV4-2	-	TGTGCCAGCAGCCAGGAACCCACGACAGGAAGAAACACCGGGGAGCTGTTTTTT	CASSQEPTTGRNTGELFF
-	TRBJ2-5	TRBV4-3	TRBD2	TGCGCCAGCAGCCAACTCGAGCGGGGGGGCCCAGAGACCCAGTACTTC	CASSQLERGGPETQYF
-	TRBJ2-3	TRBV6-2/TRBV6-3	-	TGTGCCAGCAGTTACGCGGAAACGAGCACAGATACGCAGTATTTT	CASSYAETSTDTQYF
-	TRBJ2-3	TRBV5-1	TRBD2	TGCGCCAGCAGCAAACTAGCGGGGGGGGCAGATACGCAGTATTTT	CASSKLAGGADTQYF
-	TRBJ1-4	TRBV11-2	TRBD1	TGTGCCAGCAGCAAACGTCGGACAGGGTCCAATGAAAAACTGTTTTTT	CASSKRRTGSNEKLFF
-	TRBJ2-7	TRBV20-1	TRBD2	TGCAGTGCTAGTCTAGGGGCGGGGGGCACGACTTACGAGCAGTACTTC	CSASLGAGGTTYEQYF
-	TRBJ1-4	TRBV6-1	-	TGTGCCAGCAGTGAAATGGCAGGGTCTAATGAAAAACTGTTTTTT	CASSEMAGSNEKLFF
-	TRBJ2-7	TRBV28	-	TGTGCCGGGGCCAGGGCAGGGATGGCCTACGAGCAGTACTTC	CAGARAGMAYEQYF
-	TRBJ1-5	TRBV6-5	TRBD1	TGTGCCAGCAGTTCCGACAGGGGTCAGCCCCAGCATTTT	CASSSDRGQPQHF
-	TRBJ2-5	TRBV27	-	TGTGCCAGCAGTTTAATGGCCAGAGAGACCCAGTACTTC	CASSLMARETQYF
-	TRBJ2-1	TRBV28	TRBD1	TGTGCCAGCGGACTGCCGGGACAGGGGAGGAATGAGCAGTTCTTC	CASGLPGQGRNEQFF